What follows are 10 T cell receptor beta chains derived from one specimen sequenced in a study of CD8 T cells in ankylosing spondylitis. MiXCR was run by TCRdb on the 5' RACE reads, yielding one entry per CDR3 protein. In the table there are 250,000 to 350,000 distinct CDR3 sequences, less than 25% of which are singletons. Sequencing used blood, either unsorted or a sorted T cell fraction (not recorded which). These receptors all come from a female donor with ankylosing spondylitis or in good health (not recorded which).

The chain combines TRBV20-1 with TRBJ1-6; a weak D match, TRBD1 (5 bases). Looked up from germline, CDR1 is DFQATT and CDR2 is SNEGSKA (reference sequence). This CDR3 is 15 amino acids long. V lost 0 bases and J lost 13, with 19 bases in between. The CDR3 region has the DNA TGCAGTGCTAGAGATCCCCGCGGGACCTATGGGCCCCTCCACTTT. The encoded protein is CSARDPRGTYGPLHF.

This clonotype was seen at least ten times. The chain couples TRBV20-1 to TRBJ2-1; TRBD1 might be the D (5 bases). Trimming removed 2 bases at V and 10 bases at J, with 15 bases between. Germline CDR1 and CDR2: DFQATT and SNEGSKA (reference sequence). This CDR3 spans 13 amino acids. CDR3: CSARPLPGAEQFF. As DNA, the CDR3 is TGCAGTGCTAGACCCCTTCCTGGGGCGGAGCAGTTCTTC.

J is TRBJ2-1 and V is TRBV20-1, with a possible D match to TRBD2 (5 bases). This CDR3 spans 14 amino acids. Per the germline V gene, CDR1 is DFQATT and CDR2 is SNEGSKA (reference sequence). V was pared by 5 bases and J by 6 bases, with 17 bases between. The CDR3 loop is CSAGRTPPPNEQFF. The CDR3 nucleotides read TGCAGTGCTGGAAGGACTCCACCCCCCAATGAGCAGTTCTTC.

V and J are TRBV7-3 and TRBJ2-5; perhaps TRBD2 as D (6 bases). The V gene lost 4 bases and the J gene lost 1 base, with 10 bases spanning the gap. Germline-derived CDR1 and CDR2 are SGHTA and FQGTGA. This CDR3 has 14 residues. CDR3: CASSSGLIQETQYF. For the CDR3, the DNA is TGTGCCAGCAGCTCCGGACTAATCCAAGAGACCCAGTACTTC.

A few counts support this clonotype. The rearrangement links TRBV7-9 to TRBJ2-3; 10 nucleotides agree with TRBD2. The V gene's germline CDR1 is SEHNR and CDR2 FQNEAQ (reference sequence). V gave up 1 base and J gave up 3 bases; unmatched junction bases: 7. The CDR3 is 17 residues long. The CDR3 DNA reads TGTGCCAGCAGCTTAGGGACTAGCGGTCGGAGGACAGATACGCAGTATTTT. This encodes CASSLGTSGRRTDTQYF. Drawing the rest from reference TRBV7-9 and TRBJ2-3, the complete variable domain is DTGVSQNPRHKITKRGQNVTFRCDPISEHNRLYWYRQTLGQGPEFLTYFQNEAQLEKSRLLSDRFSAERPKGSFSTLEIQRTEQGDSAMYLCASSLGTSGRRTDTQYFGPGTRLTVL.

This clonotype occurred many times. The chain recombines TRBV29-1 with TRBJ1-1; D perhaps matches TRBD1 (6 bases). Trimming cost V 5 bases and J 1 base, with 14 bases left between them. Germline V CDR1 and CDR2: SQVTM, ANQGSEA. This CDR3 comprises 14 residues. The CDR3 bases are TGCAGCGTTCAAAGACAGGTTTCGAACACTGAAGCTTTCTTT. Protein sequence: CSVQRQVSNTEAFF.

The chain recombines TRBV2 with TRBJ2-1; no reliable D call. Germline CDR1 reads SNHLY; CDR2 reads FYNNEI. This CDR3 has 15 residues. V dropped 10 bases and J dropped 1 base, with 17 bases sitting between them. Written as DNA, the CDR3 is TGTGCCACCCGGGCCGGGTCGGAGTCCTACAATGAGCAGTTCTTC. This gives the protein CATRAGSESYNEQFF.

The chain recombines TRBV20-1 with TRBJ2-6; perhaps TRBD2 as D (6 bases). The CDR3 extends over 17 amino acids. The germline CDR1 and CDR2 sequences are DFQATT and SNEGSKA (reference sequence). Trimming stripped 4 bases from V and 3 bases from J, with 19 bases between. CDR3 sequence (DNA): TGCAGTGCTATCATCCCGTGGGGAGGTCGTGGGGCCAACGTCCTGACTTTC. This sequence encodes CSAIIPWGGRGANVLTF.

In this sample, this clonotype turned up a few times. This chain connects TRBV2 to TRBJ2-1; D gene uncertain. V shed 3 bases and J shed 10 bases, with 10 bases lying between them. CDR1 and CDR2 (germline): SNHLY, FYNNEI. The CDR3 runs 12 residues. Here the CDR3 reads CASSELFREQFF. DNA of the CDR3: TGTGCCAGCAGTGAGCTGTTTCGGGAGCAGTTCTTC.

In this sample, this clonotype turned up a few times. The rearrangement links TRBV19 to TRBJ1-6; D possibly corresponds to TRBD1 (6 bases). The V gene lost 1 base and the J gene lost 8 bases, with 18 bases spanning the gap. Germline V gene data show CDR1 as LNHDA and CDR2 as SQIVND (reference sequence). This CDR3 has 17 amino acids. The CDR3 loop is CASSIVERTAKHSPLHF. CDR3 sequence (DNA): TGTGCCAGTAGTATAGTGGAACGGACAGCCAAGCATTCACCCCTCCACTTT.